This entry is about one T cell receptor beta chain. The antigen remains unidentified. Two oligonucleotides, mixed equimolar, formed the beta constant-region primer covering TRBC1 and TRBC2. Four rounds of PCR amplified the ligated cDNA using nested alpha and beta constant-region primers plus SP2. TCRdb ran MiXCR on the UMI-ligation and nested PCR reads and lists one entry per CDR3 protein. The sample shows more than 95,000 distinct CDR3 sequences, about 14% of them seen only once. These data are taken from a study of naive and memory T cell subsets. Study observations and caveats: TCR counts from RNA may reflect activation-linked expression changes. Possibly reflecting memory cells re-expressing CD45RA, a few larger clonotypes occurred in naive repertoires, especially CD8.

CD8 T cells were positively selected from what remained after CD4 positive selection. This sequence was found in a human donor in good health. Sequencing input: naive CD8+ T cells from blood.

Here the CDR3 reads CSASEFMGGKSSQHF. The CDR3 DNA sequence: TGCAGTGCTAGCGAGTTCATGGGGGGAAAGTCGTCCCAGCATTTT. The chain couples TRBV20-1 to TRBJ1-5, with D perhaps matching TRBD1 (5 bases). Trimming shortened V by 3 bases and J by 11 bases, and 23 bases separated the two germline ends. The length of the CDR3 is 15 residues. Germline CDR1 DFQATT, CDR2 SNEGSKA (reference sequence).